The T cell receptor beta chain under discussion was sequenced for a study of cytomegalovirus exposure and HLA in healthy donors. PCR amplification relied on 60 Vbeta primers (plus 13 Jbeta primers). Clones were sequenced by immunoSEQ multiplex PCR, and TCRdb holds only the in-frame ones, with some missing. The sample gives fewer than 200,000 clones, roughly 80% of which show up once; 1.5% to 2% is in the top ten. This TCR was sampled from a woman aged 18-29 years in good health and CMV-seronegative. The sequenced sample was PBMCs.

The DNA for the CDR3 is TGTGCCAGCAGCTTAGTTCGTGGGTCAGGGAAAGAGACCCAGTACTTC. Its protein product is CASSLVRGSGKETQYF. This chain links TRBV7-9 with TRBJ2-5, with D possibly TRBD1 on 5 matching bases. Germline V lookup: CDR1 SEHNR, CDR2 FQNEAQ (reference sequence). The CDR3 extends over 16 amino acids. V was shortened by 1 base and J by 3 bases, with 15 bases between the two germline ends.